A single sample is the source of the 20 T cell receptor beta chains below, sequenced in a study of shared clonotypes between healthy human individuals. Assay: immunoSEQ multiplex PCR; the TCRdb copy retains only in-frame clones and omits some. Here the sample spans over a million clones, around four fifths being singletons. The sample was memory CD4+ T cells sorted from blood. Specified subset: CD45RA-negative fraction. The origin of the receptors is a man younger than 30 in good health.

The gene calls are TRBV10-1 and TRBJ2-2; TRBD2 is a possible D gene (5 bases). Germline-derived CDR1 and CDR2 are WNHNN and SYGVQD (reference sequence). V was shortened by 4 bases and J by 5 bases, with 11 bases between the two germline ends. The CDR3 is made up of 14 amino acids. This CDR3 reads CASSARAVTGELFF. CDR3 sequence (DNA): TGCGCCAGCAGTGCGAGGGCGGTGACCGGGGAGCTGTTTTTT.

The chain's CDR3 is CASHRGPGELFF. The CDR3, as DNA: TGTGCCAGCCACCGGGGTCCCGGGGAGCTGTTTTTT. V usage is TRBV6-5 and J usage is TRBJ2-2; possible D gene TRBD2, 5 bases. From germline, CDR1 is MNHEY and CDR2 SVGAGI. V gave up 8 bases and J gave up 6 bases, with 10 bases separating them. The length of the CDR3 is 12 residues.

The CDR3 DNA follows: TGTGCCAGCAGCCAACGGAGCTCGGATTCCGGGGAGCTGTTTTTT. Its protein product is CASSQRSSDSGELFF. The gene calls are TRBV14 and TRBJ2-2; no definite D call. V lost 2 bases and J lost 6, with 13 bases in between. There are 15 residues in the CDR3. Germline-derived CDR1 and CDR2 are SGHDN and FVKESK.

This clone was seen more than once but under ten times. This chain uses TRBV10-3 with TRBJ2-6; TRBD1 is a possible D gene (6 bases). The V gene lost 5 bases and the J gene lost 2 bases, with 19 bases spanning the gap. The CDR3 runs to 18 residues. Germline V CDR1 and CDR2: ENHRY, SYGVKD. CDR3 sequence: CAISPMTGRATGANVLTF. Here the CDR3 DNA reads TGTGCCATCAGTCCGATGACAGGAAGAGCTACTGGGGCCAACGTCCTGACTTTC.

This clone was counted ten times or more. The chain recombines TRBV6-6 with TRBJ1-1, with TRBD1 matching over 10 bases. Germline values: CDR1 MNHNY, CDR2 SVGAGI (reference sequence). V lost 6 bases to trimming and J lost 5 bases; unmatched junction nucleotides: 3. This CDR3 has 13 amino acids. CDR3 loop: CASRGQGMTEAFF. The DNA for the CDR3 is TGTGCCAGCAGGGGACAGGGGATGACTGAAGCTTTCTTT.

V and J are TRBV14 and TRBJ1-2; the D gene is possibly TRBD1 (6 bases). Trimming left V 3 bases short and J 2 bases short, with 10 bases between. Germline CDR1 and CDR2: SGHDN and FVKESK. This CDR3 spans 14 amino acids. CDR3 sequence: CASSQNQGNYGYTF. CDR3 DNA sequence: TGTGCCAGCAGCCAGAACCAGGGGAACTATGGCTACACCTTC.

This clone was detected ten times or more. V and J are TRBV19 and TRBJ1-1; D gene ambiguous. This CDR3 is 12 amino acids long. Germline CDR1 reads LNHDA; CDR2 reads SQIVND (reference sequence). The V and J ends lost 3 bases and 7 bases respectively, with 9 bases between them. The CDR3 nucleotides are TGTGCCAGTAGTATTCTAGGGCGTGAAGCTTTCTTT. Protein product: CASSILGREAFF.

The chain employs TRBV4-3 and TRBJ2-1; TRBD2 matches at 7 bases. Germline lookup yields CDR1 LGHNA and CDR2 YSLEER. The CDR3 totals 16 residues. V was clipped by 0 bases and J by 5 bases; unmatched bases: 7. CDR3 DNA: TGCGCCAGCAGCCAAGAGGGCGGGAGCCACGACAATGAGCAGTTCTTC. This codes for CASSQEGGSHDNEQFF.

This clone was seen ten or more times. The rearrangement uses TRBV19 and TRBJ1-6, with TRBD1 matching 10 bases. Germline V gene data show CDR1 as LNHDA and CDR2 as SQIVND (reference sequence). The V gene end was trimmed by 6 bases and the J gene end by 11 bases; junction bases not matched to a gene: 10. The CDR3 totals 15 residues. DNA of the CDR3: TGTGCCAGTAGCCTGTCTGCCGACAGGGGGCCACCCCTCCACTTT. It specifies CASSLSADRGPPLHF.

This clone showed up just a few times. Other DNA sequences within the sample encode an identical CDR3. The chain is built from TRBV5-5 and TRBJ1-1; tentatively, D is TRBD1 (5 bases). Trimming stripped 3 bases from V and 1 base from J, with 7 bases between. Per germline, CDR1 SGHKS and CDR2 YYEKEE (reference sequence). The CDR3 sequence is 13 residues long. The CDR3 DNA is TGTGCCAGCAGCTATACAGGGAACACTGAAGCTTTCTTT. It is translated as CASSYTGNTEAFF.

There are a few counts of this clone. The rearrangement links TRBV30 to TRBJ2-6, with 7 bases fitting TRBD2. Looked up from germline, CDR1 is GTSNPN and CDR2 is SVGIG (reference sequence). There are 13 residues in the CDR3. The V and J ends lost 8 bases and 2 bases, in that order; junction bases with no gene match: 3. CDR3 sequence (DNA): TGTGCCGGGGAGGGGACTGGGGCCAACGTCCTGACTTTC. This encodes CAGEGTGANVLTF.

The sample holds a few counts of this clone. The chain employs TRBV7-8 and TRBJ1-1, with D perhaps matching TRBD1 (6 bases). Germline CDR1 reads SGHVS; CDR2 reads FQNEAQ. The CDR3 totals 13 residues. The V end lost 5 bases, the J end lost 11 bases, and 18 bases lay between the germline ends. The CDR3 loop is CASSLGQWSSAFF. The CDR3 nucleotides are TGTGCCAGCAGCCTAGGACAGTGGTCTAGCGCTTTCTTT.

The rearrangement links TRBV9 to TRBJ2-3; 11 bases are a match to TRBD2. V gave up 0 bases and J gave up 6 bases; unmatched junction bases: 9. Germline CDR1 and CDR2: SGDLS and YYNGEE. The CDR3 covers 17 residues. Here the CDR3 reads CASSVAGTSGRTDTQYF. DNA of the CDR3: TGTGCCAGCAGCGTAGCGGGAACTAGCGGGAGAACGGATACGCAGTATTTT.

This chain uses TRBV30 with TRBJ2-1; TRBD2 aligns across 10 bases. The CDR3 loop spans 16 amino acids. J gave up 7 bases and V 1 base, and 10 bases lay outside the gene matches. The germline V gene has CDR1 GTSNPN and CDR2 SVGIG (reference sequence). CDR3 amino acids: CAWSGKAGGPRNEQFF. In DNA form, the CDR3 reads TGTGCCTGGAGTGGAAAAGCGGGGGGGCCTAGGAATGAGCAGTTCTTC.

The rearrangement links TRBV6-6 to TRBJ2-3; D is perhaps TRBD1 (6 bases). CDR3 length equals 14 residues. Germline CDR1 MNHNY, CDR2 SVGAGI (reference sequence). Trimming took 6 bases from V and 4 from J, leaving 14 bases between them. The CDR3 protein is CASRPPGAPDTQYF. The CDR3 nucleotides are TGTGCCAGCAGACCCCCAGGGGCTCCAGATACGCAGTATTTT.

CDR3: CASKRTSGQETQYF. In DNA form, the CDR3 reads TGTGCCAGCAAGCGGACTAGCGGCCAAGAGACCCAGTACTTC. The gene calls are TRBV2 and TRBJ2-5, with 10 bases that match TRBD2. The CDR3 has 14 residues. Germline lookup yields CDR1 SNHLY and CDR2 FYNNEI. V trimming: 7 bases; J trimming: 1 base; junction bases outside the gene matches: 3. The full variable domain, completed using reference TRBV2 and TRBJ2-5, is EPEVTQTPSHQVTQMGQEVILRCVPISNHLYFYWYRQILGQKVEFLVSFYNNEISEKSEIFDDQFSVERPDGSNFTLKIRSTKLEDSAMYFCASKRTSGQETQYFGPGTRLLVL.

This chain joins TRBV5-1 and TRBJ2-1, with D perhaps TRBD1 (5 bases). With 2 bases removed from V and 5 bases from J, the gap between germline ends came to 14 bases. This CDR3 comprises 15 residues. Germline values: CDR1 SGHRS, CDR2 YFSETQ. The CDR3 reads CASSFGHQQDNEQFF. CDR3 nucleotides: TGCGCCAGCAGCTTCGGACACCAGCAGGACAATGAGCAGTTCTTC. Full variable domain (remainder filled in from reference TRBV5-1 and TRBJ2-1): KAGVTQTPRYLIKTRGQQVTLSCSPISGHRSVSWYQQTPGQGLQFLFEYFSETQRNKGNFPGRFSGRQFSNSRSEMNVSTLELGDSALYLCASSFGHQQDNEQFFGPGTRLTVL.

V usage is TRBV4-1 and J usage is TRBJ2-1; 11 nucleotides line up with TRBD1. This CDR3 spans 15 amino acids. CDR1 is MGHRA, CDR2 YSYEKL, per germline. V lost 5 bases to trimming and J lost 7 bases; unmatched junction nucleotides: 7. The CDR3 DNA is TGCGCCAGCAGCTCGGGACAGGGGGTTTTGAATGAGCAGTTCTTC. This codes for CASSSGQGVLNEQFF.

The rearrangement uses TRBV6-5 and TRBJ2-3; D ambiguous. Trimming pared 6 bases from V and 8 bases from J, leaving 15 bases between. Germline V gene data show CDR1 as MNHEY and CDR2 as SVGAGI. The CDR3 runs to 13 residues. Here the CDR3 reads CASRPGSSATQYF. The DNA of the CDR3 is TGTGCCAGCAGGCCAGGTAGTTCGGCTACGCAGTATTTT.

The chain is built from TRBV19 and TRBJ1-1; possible D gene TRBD1, 5 bases. Germline-derived CDR1 and CDR2 are LNHDA and SQIVND (reference sequence). Trimming removed 3 bases at V and 4 bases at J, with 12 bases between. The CDR3 contains 14 residues. CDR3 DNA: TGTGCCAGTAGTATCTTATTGGGGGGCACTGAAGCTTTCTTT. Its protein product is CASSILLGGTEAFF. Combining the CDR3 with reference TRBV19 and TRBJ1-1 gives the whole variable domain DGGITQSPKYLFRKEGQNVTLSCEQNLNHDAMYWYRQDPGQGLRLIYYSQIVNDFQKGDIAEGYSVSREKKESFPLTVTSAQKNPTAFYLCASSILLGGTEAFFGQGTRLTVV.